A selection of T cell receptor beta chains follows, all from one sample in a study of blood T cell repertoires in COVID-19. Produced via immunoSEQ multiplex PCR; TCRdb's table is partial and in-frame only. Among approximately 310,000 clones listed, about 89% were seen once. Sequences were obtained from PBMCs or T cells enriched from blood (not recorded which). Source of these receptors: a man in his sixties who had recovered from COVID-19. CDR3s leave out the opening cysteine and the closing phenylalanine or tryptophan. D genes are given only for firm matches.

J gene: TRBJ2-5; V gene: TRBV5-1; CDR3 length: 13; D gene: -; CDR3 protein: ASSFDGDNTGTQY
J gene: TRBJ2-7; V gene: TRBV9; CDR3 length: 13; D gene: TRBD1; CDR3 protein: ASSRQGANSYEQY
J gene: TRBJ2-3; V gene: TRBV6-5; CDR3 length: 12; D gene: -; CDR3 protein: ASTRAGSTDTQY
J gene: TRBJ2-3; V gene: TRBV28; CDR3 length: 15; D gene: TRBD2; CDR3 protein: ASSLLGSGGLGDTQY
J gene: TRBJ2-7; V gene: TRBV6-2/TRBV6-3; CDR3 length: 14; D gene: -; CDR3 protein: ASSQDPGTANYEQY
J gene: TRBJ1-2; V gene: TRBV9; CDR3 length: 12; D gene: TRBD1; CDR3 protein: ASSPTGADYGYT
J gene: TRBJ1-5; V gene: TRBV3-1/TRBV3-2; CDR3 length: 13; D gene: -; CDR3 protein: ASSWKAGSNQPQH
J gene: TRBJ2-7; V gene: TRBV7-2; CDR3 length: 15; D gene: -; CDR3 protein: ASSLVRVRGTNQEQY
J gene: TRBJ2-7; V gene: TRBV3-1/TRBV3-2; CDR3 length: 13; D gene: TRBD1; CDR3 protein: ASSPRDRRSYEQY
J gene: TRBJ2-7; V gene: TRBV15; CDR3 length: 14; D gene: TRBD2; CDR3 protein: ATSRRGGTWAYEQY
J gene: TRBJ2-1; V gene: TRBV6-5; CDR3 length: 14; D gene: -; CDR3 protein: ASSYPSAGGVDEQF
J gene: TRBJ2-7; V gene: TRBV13; CDR3 length: 14; D gene: TRBD1; CDR3 protein: ASSATTGTGRSEQY
J gene: TRBJ2-2; V gene: TRBV5-5; CDR3 length: 14; D gene: -; CDR3 protein: ASSLEVGALPGELF
J gene: TRBJ2-1; V gene: TRBV6-4; CDR3 length: 13; D gene: -; CDR3 protein: ASSDSKRSRNEQF
J gene: TRBJ2-7; V gene: TRBV11-2; CDR3 length: 13; D gene: -; CDR3 protein: ASSYEGASSYEQY
J gene: TRBJ1-3; V gene: TRBV9; CDR3 length: 13; D gene: TRBD1; CDR3 protein: ASSVEQGVGNTIY
J gene: TRBJ2-5; V gene: TRBV28; CDR3 length: 14; D gene: TRBD1; CDR3 protein: ASSPRGQGATETQY
J gene: TRBJ2-1; V gene: TRBV5-1; CDR3 length: 12; D gene: TRBD1; CDR3 protein: ASSFGQGYNEQF
J gene: TRBJ2-1; V gene: TRBV5-1; CDR3 length: 14; D gene: TRBD1; CDR3 protein: ASSLLGTGAYNEQF
J gene: TRBJ1-1; V gene: TRBV18; CDR3 length: 11; D gene: -; CDR3 protein: ASSPPSGTEAF
J gene: TRBJ2-2; V gene: TRBV7-6; CDR3 length: 14; D gene: TRBD1; CDR3 protein: ASSLVRQGATGELF
J gene: TRBJ2-1; V gene: TRBV9; CDR3 length: 11; D gene: TRBD2; CDR3 protein: ASSPLGGVGQF
J gene: TRBJ2-2; V gene: TRBV7-8; CDR3 length: 14; D gene: TRBD2; CDR3 protein: ASSLVIGRGTGELF
J gene: TRBJ2-5; V gene: TRBV5-1; CDR3 length: 13; D gene: -; CDR3 protein: ASSLGTLPQETQY
J gene: TRBJ2-3; V gene: TRBV19; CDR3 length: 13; D gene: TRBD1; CDR3 protein: ASSASGQGADTQY
J gene: TRBJ2-3; V gene: TRBV5-6; CDR3 length: 11; D gene: -; CDR3 protein: ASSSWASDTQY
J gene: TRBJ1-2; V gene: TRBV28; CDR3 length: 11; D gene: TRBD1; CDR3 protein: ASSAGQGVGYT
J gene: TRBJ2-3; V gene: TRBV28; CDR3 length: 14; D gene: TRBD2; CDR3 protein: ASSSYSGDHTDTQY
J gene: TRBJ2-7; V gene: TRBV5-6; CDR3 length: 17; D gene: TRBD2; CDR3 protein: ASSTRAGAGGPFFRQQY
J gene: TRBJ1-3; V gene: TRBV11-2; CDR3 length: 13; D gene: TRBD1; CDR3 protein: ASSRQGATGNTIY
J gene: TRBJ1-2; V gene: TRBV5-1; CDR3 length: 12; D gene: TRBD1; CDR3 protein: ASSPGQGGSGYT
J gene: TRBJ1-5; V gene: TRBV6-5; CDR3 length: 14; D gene: -; CDR3 protein: ASSYSGGGQGQPQH
J gene: TRBJ2-2; V gene: TRBV6-2/TRBV6-3; CDR3 length: 15; D gene: TRBD2; CDR3 protein: ASSYLAGIGNTGELF
J gene: TRBJ2-7; V gene: TRBV24-1; CDR3 length: 9; D gene: -; CDR3 protein: ATSDRDEQY
J gene: TRBJ2-3; V gene: TRBV7-2; CDR3 length: 11; D gene: -; CDR3 protein: ASSPRRGDTQY
J gene: TRBJ1-5; V gene: TRBV5-6; CDR3 length: 13; D gene: TRBD1; CDR3 protein: ASSFAGGGNQPQH
J gene: TRBJ1-1; V gene: TRBV28; CDR3 length: 12; D gene: -; CDR3 protein: ASSSSGYGTEAF
J gene: TRBJ2-7; V gene: TRBV11-2; CDR3 length: 12; D gene: -; CDR3 protein: ASSSLSYSYEQY
J gene: TRBJ1-5; V gene: TRBV15; CDR3 length: 13; D gene: TRBD1; CDR3 protein: ATSHRQGNYQPQH
J gene: TRBJ2-7; V gene: TRBV30; CDR3 length: 12; D gene: TRBD2; CDR3 protein: AWSFGTSGSEQY
J gene: TRBJ1-3; V gene: TRBV28; CDR3 length: 14; D gene: TRBD1; CDR3 protein: ASSLSGTGARNTIY
J gene: TRBJ1-1; V gene: TRBV14; CDR3 length: 11; D gene: -; CDR3 protein: ASSLGQTTEAF
J gene: TRBJ2-7; V gene: TRBV18; CDR3 length: 12; D gene: -; CDR3 protein: ASSPLLQPYEQY
J gene: TRBJ2-7; V gene: TRBV9; CDR3 length: 12; D gene: TRBD1; CDR3 protein: ASSLAGTDYEQY
J gene: TRBJ2-1; V gene: TRBV19; CDR3 length: 14; D gene: TRBD1; CDR3 protein: ASSGPWDRGSNEQF
J gene: TRBJ2-5; V gene: TRBV7-3; CDR3 length: 11; D gene: TRBD2; CDR3 protein: ASSLGGYETQY
J gene: TRBJ1-5; V gene: TRBV11-2; CDR3 length: 12; D gene: -; CDR3 protein: ASSSRRDRQPQH
J gene: TRBJ1-5; V gene: TRBV2; CDR3 length: 19; D gene: -; CDR3 protein: ASSELEEVVNLGFGNQPQH
J gene: TRBJ1-4; V gene: TRBV7-2; CDR3 length: 13; D gene: -; CDR3 protein: ASSLEGNPGEKLF